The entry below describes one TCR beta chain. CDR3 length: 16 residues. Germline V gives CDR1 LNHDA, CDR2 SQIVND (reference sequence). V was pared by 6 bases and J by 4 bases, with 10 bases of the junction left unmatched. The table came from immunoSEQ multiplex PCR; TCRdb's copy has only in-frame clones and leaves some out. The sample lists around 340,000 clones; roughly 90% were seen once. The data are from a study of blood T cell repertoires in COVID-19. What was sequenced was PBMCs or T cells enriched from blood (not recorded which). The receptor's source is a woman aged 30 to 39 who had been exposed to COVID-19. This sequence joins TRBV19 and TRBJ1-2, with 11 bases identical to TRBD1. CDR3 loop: CASSPDRGRRGYGYTF. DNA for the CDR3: TGTGCCAGTAGCCCGGACAGGGGGCGCAGAGGCTATGGCTACACCTTC.